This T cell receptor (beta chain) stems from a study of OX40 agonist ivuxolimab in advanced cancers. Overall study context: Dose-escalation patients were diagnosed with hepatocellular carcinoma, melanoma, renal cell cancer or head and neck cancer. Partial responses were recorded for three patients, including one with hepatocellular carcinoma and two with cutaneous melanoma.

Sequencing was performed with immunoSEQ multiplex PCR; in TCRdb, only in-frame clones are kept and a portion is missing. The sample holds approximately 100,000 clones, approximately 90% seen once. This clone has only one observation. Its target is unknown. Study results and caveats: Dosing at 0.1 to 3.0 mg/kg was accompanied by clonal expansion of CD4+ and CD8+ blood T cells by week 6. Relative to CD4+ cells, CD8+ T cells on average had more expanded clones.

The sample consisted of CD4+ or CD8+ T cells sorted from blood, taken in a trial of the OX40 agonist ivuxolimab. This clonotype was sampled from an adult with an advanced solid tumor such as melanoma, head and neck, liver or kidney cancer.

The CDR3 DNA follows: TGTGCCACCTCACGGGGCAGGAACACCGGGGAGCTGTTTTTT. Protein: CATSRGRNTGELFF. V usage is TRBV19 and J usage is TRBJ2-2, with D perhaps being TRBD1 or TRBD2 (5 bases each). The V gene lost 10 bases and the J gene lost 1 base, with 13 bases spanning the gap. Germline assignment: CDR1 LNHDA and CDR2 SQIVND (reference sequence). CDR3 length equals 14 residues.